The T cell receptor beta chain described here comes from a study of blood T cell repertoires in COVID-19. Across the study: Sources were T cells, B-cell-depleted T cells, or PBMCs; the material itself was cDNA or gDNA.

Only in-frame clones appear in the TCRdb table, and some are missing; sequencing was by immunoSEQ multiplex PCR. The sample contains 470,000 or so clones, 80% to 90% of which appear only once. The germline V and J ends were trimmed by 7 bases and 3 bases, with 12 bases remaining between them. Germline V gives CDR1 LNHDA, CDR2 SQIVND (reference sequence). This CDR3 region has 13 residues. This receptor was identified in a human donor in a cohort sampled during active COVID-19. Sequenced material: peripheral blood. The genes are TRBV19 and TRBJ1-1; D is perhaps TRBD1 (5 bases). The CDR3 here is CASKRQLYTEAFF. The CDR3 bases are TGTGCCAGTAAAAGACAGCTTTACACTGAAGCTTTCTTT.